Each of the 28 T cell receptor beta chains below was sequenced from the same sample in a study of tumor-infiltrating lymphocytes in primary liver carcinoma. Unsorted whole blood supplied the RNA, and germline DNA was extracted too. Researchers generated TCR beta cDNA from approximately 520 ng of total RNA, relying on a constant-region primer. Employing slightly modified ARM-PCR, three nested multiplex PCR rounds were run, and these gave rise to the TCR beta libraries. Forward primers for TRBV1-TRBV30 and a C-beta reverse primer served the first two PCR rounds, at 10 cycles each. A single record per CDR3 protein comes from TCRdb applying MiXCR to the multiplex PCR reads. The repertoire holds 180,000 or so distinct CDR3 sequences, with 50% to 75% as singletons. Sequenced input: peripheral blood. The source of these receptors is a man aged 40-55 years with primary liver carcinoma and hepatitis B virus infection.

This clonotype was counted a few times. This chain joins TRBV10-3 and TRBJ2-7; possibly TRBD1 or TRBD2 for D (5 bases each). Germline lookup yields CDR1 ENHRY and CDR2 SYGVKD. V was pared by 6 bases and J by 7 bases, with 19 bases between. This CDR3 is built from 14 residues. The CDR3 bases are TGTGCCATCAGCCCGCGGCAGGGTGCGGGTGAGCAGTACTTC. Protein product: CAISPRQGAGEQYF.

This clonotype came up a few times. The chain links TRBV6-6 to TRBJ2-3, with 11 bases fitting TRBD1. The CDR3 contains 16 residues. J was trimmed by 5 bases and V by 1 base; bases with no gene match: 5. Looked up from germline, CDR1 is MNHNY and CDR2 is SVGAGI (reference sequence). CDR3 sequence (DNA): TGTGCCAGCAGTTACTATGGGACAGGGGGTGAAGATACGCAGTATTTT. Amino acids: CASSYYGTGGEDTQYF.

This clonotype was recorded only once. Just one base apart from a much larger clone, this may be a read error. The conserved phenylalanine or tryptophan is not found at the CDR3 terminus, so this likely reflects a read error. This chain connects TRBV29-1 to TRBJ2-1; D is possibly TRBD2 (7 bases). Trimming pared 7 bases from V and 0 bases from J, leaving 16 bases between. The germline V gene has CDR1 SQVTM and CDR2 ANQGSEA. CDR3 length: 15 residues. CDR3 in DNA: TGCAGCGCCCCCCGGGGGGCAAGCTCCTACAATGAGCAGTTCTTA. Amino acids: CSAPRGASSYNEQFL.

Note on this clonotype: Germline and junction disagree at one end, which may indicate a read error. V gene TRBV7-8 combines with J gene TRBJ1-1; possibly TRBD1 for D (6 bases). The CDR3 consists of 10 residues. Germline V gives CDR1 SGHVS, CDR2 FQNEAQ. CDR3 sequence (DNA): TGTGCCAGCAGCCTACCGGGGGCGATCTTT. It specifies CASSLPGAIF.

This clonotype came up a few times. V gene TRBV6-6 combines with J gene TRBJ2-3; TRBD2 matches at 10 bases. Trimming took 4 bases from V and 3 from J; bases not matched to a gene: 4. The CDR3 spans 15 residues. Germline V gene data show CDR1 as MNHNY and CDR2 as SVGAGI (reference sequence). CDR3 loop: CASSWASGSTDTQYF. DNA for the CDR3: TGTGCCAGCAGTTGGGCTAGCGGGAGTACAGATACGCAGTATTTT.

As regards this clonotype: At one boundary the junction diverges from the germline segment, which might be a read error. The chain joins TRBV11-2 to TRBJ2-6, with D perhaps TRBD1 (5 bases). There are 13 residues in the CDR3. Per germline, CDR1 SGHAT and CDR2 FQNNGV. CDR3 DNA: TGTGCCAGCAGCCCCCCTGGGGCCAACGTCCTGGCTTTC. This sequence encodes CASSPPGANVLAF.

A remark on this clonotype: The final CDR3 position lacks the conserved phenylalanine or tryptophan, pointing to a likely read error. The V gene is TRBV11-1, the J gene TRBJ2-5; D unresolved. This CDR3 is 18 amino acids long. CDR1 is SGHAT and CDR2 is FQDESV in the germline V gene (reference sequence). The CDR3 reads CVSSLVGSRKKYQETQYS. For the CDR3, the DNA is TGTGTCAGCAGCTTAGTCGGATCAAGGAAGAAGTACCAAGAGACCCAGTACTCC.

The chain combines TRBV5-1 with TRBJ1-4, with D possibly matching TRBD1 (6 bases). Germline lookup yields CDR1 SGHRS and CDR2 YFSETQ. This CDR3 has 13 amino acids. V was shortened by 3 bases and J by 7 bases, with 10 bases between the two germline ends. This CDR3 reads CASSYGGPEKLFF. The DNA for the CDR3 is TGCGCCAGCAGCTACGGGGGGCCTGAAAAACTGTTTTTT.

This chain uses TRBV29-1 with TRBJ1-2, with unresolved D. Germline V gene data show CDR1 as SQVTM and CDR2 as ANQGSEA. The CDR3 contains 11 residues. The DNA of the CDR3 is TGCAGGGTTCTTGAGTCGGTTGGCTACACCTTC. It is translated as CRVLESVGYTF. The full variable domain, its missing parts supplied by reference TRBV29-1 and TRBJ1-2, is SAVISQKPSRDICQRGTSLTIQCQVDSQVTMMFWYRQQPGQSLTLIATANQGSEATYESGFVIDKFPISRPNLTFSTLTVSNMSPEDSSIYLCRVLESVGYTFGSGTRLTVV.

On this clonotype: The junction does not match germline at one end; this may be a read error. The chain employs TRBV6-6 and TRBJ2-7; 7 bases are shared with TRBD1. The CDR3 covers 16 residues. Germline CDR1 reads MNHNY; CDR2 reads SVGAGI (reference sequence). The CDR3 DNA sequence: TGTACCAGCAGTTACCTCCGGGACAGCCTTCCCTACGAGCAGTACTTC. Translation: CTSSYLRDSLPYEQYF.

In its sample, this clonotype was seen many times. V is TRBV10-3 and J is TRBJ2-7; no clear D. The CDR3 length is 12 residues. Germline CDR1 is ENHRY and CDR2 is SYGVKD. With 0 bases removed from V and 9 bases from J, the gap between germline ends came to 9 bases. In DNA form, the CDR3 reads TGTGCCATCAGTGAGTCGGCGGACGCGCAGTACTTC. This translates into CAISESADAQYF.

The J gene is TRBJ1-2, the V gene TRBV6-4, with 9 bases that match TRBD1. The V gene end was trimmed by 2 bases and the J gene end by 9 bases; junction bases not matched to a gene: 10. In germline, CDR1 is MRHNA, CDR2 SNTAGT. The CDR3 extends over 15 amino acids. The CDR3 here is CASSDGTGRRGCYTF. The CDR3 region has the DNA TGTGCCAGCAGTGACGGGACAGGGCGAAGGGGTTGCTACACCTTC.

As concerns this clonotype: The junction departs from the called germline gene at one end, perhaps through a read error. The V and J genes are TRBV11-2 and TRBJ2-7; TRBD1 agrees at 7 bases. This CDR3 is 15 amino acids long. Germline assignment: CDR1 SGHAT and CDR2 FQNNGV. CDR3 DNA sequence: TGTGCCAGCAGCTCCTCTTGGGACAGCTCATACGAGGAGTACTTC. Translated, it gives CASSSSWDSSYEEYF.

Note on this clonotype: Just one base apart from a much larger clone, this may be a read error. This chain links TRBV5-1 with TRBJ2-5, with 7 bases fitting TRBD1. The germline CDR1 and CDR2 sequences are SGHRS and YFSETQ. The CDR3 is 14 residues long. V lost 4 bases to trimming and J lost 5 bases; unmatched junction nucleotides: 8. This chain's CDR3 is CASSIGGLVETQYF. In nucleotides, the CDR3 is TGCGCCAGCAGCATAGGGGGCTTGGTGGAGACCCAGTACTTC.

This clonotype was seen repeatedly, ten times or more. The CDR3 region has the DNA TGCAGCGTCGGACAGTCCTACGAGCAGTACTTC. Protein product: CSVGQSYEQYF. The chain is built from TRBV29-1 and TRBJ2-7; the D gene is possibly TRBD1 (6 bases). CDR3 length: 11 amino acids. The V end was cut by 6 bases, the J end by 1 base, with 7 bases between. The V gene's germline CDR1 is SQVTM and CDR2 ANQGSEA.

This clonotype was observed a handful of times. This sequence joins TRBV14 and TRBJ2-7, with TRBD1 as a possible D gene (6 bases). V was pared by 4 bases and J by 6 bases, with 13 bases between. Germline assignment: CDR1 SGHDN and CDR2 FVKESK. The length of the CDR3 is 13 residues. The CDR3 DNA is TGTGCCAGCAGCCTACTTCTAGGGGGCGAGCAGTACTTC. This gives the protein CASSLLLGGEQYF.

This clonotype was detected ten times or more. The chain links TRBV11-3 to TRBJ2-2; D gene uncertain. V shed 4 bases and J shed 7 bases, with 7 bases lying between them. Germline CDR1 is SGHNT and CDR2 is YENEEA. The CDR3 runs to 12 residues. The CDR3 DNA follows: TGTGCCAGCAGCTCCCTGGACGGGGAGCTGTTTTTT. This sequence encodes CASSSLDGELFF.

This clonotype was counted only a few times. One base away lies a much larger clone, so this may be a sequencing read error. The genes are TRBV29-1 and TRBJ2-3, with 7 bases lining up with TRBD2. This CDR3 contains 14 residues. V lost 3 bases to trimming and J lost 8 bases; unmatched junction nucleotides: 11. Germline V gene sequence: CDR1 SQVTM, CDR2 ANQGSEA. The DNA for the CDR3 is TGCAGCGTTGAGGCGGGAGAAGGGTTTGGTACGCAGTATTTT. Protein: CSVEAGEGFGTQYF.

The rearrangement joins TRBV6-1 to TRBJ2-7; D perhaps matches TRBD1 (6 bases). Looked up from germline, CDR1 is MNHNS and CDR2 is SASEGT. Deletions cut 6 bases from V and 2 bases from J, with 17 bases between. CDR3 size: 15 residues. This CDR3 reads CASSSVDRNPYEQYF. The CDR3, as DNA: TGTGCCAGCAGCAGCGTCGACAGGAACCCCTACGAGCAGTACTTC.

The rearrangement joins TRBV4-2 to TRBJ2-1, with TRBD2 identical over 9 bases. V shed 6 bases, J shed 7 bases, and the junction held 10 bases outside the gene matches. The CDR3 extends over 15 amino acids. Looked up from germline, CDR1 is LGHNA and CDR2 is YNFKEQ. The CDR3 nucleotides are TGTGCCAGCAGGATCCGGCGGGAGGGGGTGAATGAGCAGTTCTTC. Translated: CASRIRREGVNEQFF.

The count of this clonotype is one. This is likely a read error, given that the CDR3 carries no conserved phenylalanine or tryptophan at its end. The J gene is TRBJ2-1, the V gene TRBV29-1; D perhaps matches TRBD2 (6 bases). Germline V gene lookup returns CDR1 SQVTM and CDR2 ANQGSEA. The CDR3 contains 15 residues. Trimming left V 0 bases short and J 4 bases short, with 13 bases between. Here the CDR3 DNA reads TGCAGCGTTGAAGATTTCGGGACTCCGTACAATGAGCAGTTCTTA. Protein product: CSVEDFGTPYNEQFL.

About this clonotype itself: A much bigger clone sits one base away, suggesting this may be a read error. J is TRBJ1-5 and V is TRBV6-6; 7 positions agree with TRBD1. Germline-derived CDR1 and CDR2 are MNHNY and SVGAGI (reference sequence). This CDR3 has 14 amino acids. Trimming took 9 bases from V and 6 from J; bases not matched to a gene: 11. CDR3 residues: CARSTRQGGQPQHF. CDR3 coding DNA: TGTGCCAGAAGTACCCGACAGGGCGGTCAGCCCCAGCATTTT.

In regard to this clonotype: Just one base apart from a much larger clone, this may be a read error. The chain combines TRBV29-1 with TRBJ2-5, with TRBD2 matching 7 bases. CDR1 and CDR2 from the germline V gene are SQVTM and ANQGSEA. Unmatched junction bases numbered 7, after V lost 1 base and J lost 5 bases. The CDR3 totals 14 residues. CDR3 protein: CSVEGLAADETQYF. The CDR3 DNA follows: TGCAGCGTTGAAGGCCTAGCGGCAGACGAGACCCAGTACTTC. The full variable domain, completed using reference TRBV29-1 and TRBJ2-5, is SAVISQKPSRDICQRGTSLTIQCQVDSQVTMMFWYRQQPGQSLTLIATANQGSEATYESGFVIDKFPISRPNLTFSTLTVSNMSPEDSSIYLCSVEGLAADETQYFGPGTRLLVL.

This chain links TRBV28 with TRBJ2-2; 10 bases align to TRBD2. V lost 8 bases and J lost 5; bases outside the gene matches: 8. CDR1 MDHEN and CDR2 SYDVKM come from the germline V gene. This CDR3 has 15 amino acids. CDR3: CASGGGLALTGELFF. The CDR3 bases are TGTGCCAGCGGCGGGGGACTAGCGTTAACCGGGGAGCTGTTTTTT.

The chain employs TRBV7-9 and TRBJ2-2; D unclear. The germline CDR1 and CDR2 sequences are SEHNR and FQNEAQ (reference sequence). This CDR3 is built from 18 residues. V lost 3 bases and J 8 bases, leaving 25 bases between the germline ends. CDR3: CASSFDPWRRPNAGELFF. The CDR3 region has the DNA TGTGCCAGCAGCTTTGACCCATGGCGCCGTCCGAACGCTGGGGAGCTGTTTTTT.

Concerning this clonotype itself: This clone may be a read error of a much larger clone one base away. The V call is TRBV29-1, the J call TRBJ2-1; 7 nucleotides match TRBD2. With 0 bases clipped from V and 7 bases from J, the junction kept 12 bases outside the gene matches. CDR3 length equals 16 residues. Looked up from germline, CDR1 is SQVTM and CDR2 is ANQGSEA. In nucleotides, the CDR3 is TGCAGCGTTGAAGATCCGCGGGAGACCCTTGGGAATGAGCAGTTCTTC. Translation gives CSVEDPRETLGNEQFF.

To note about this clonotype: The junction and the germline gene differ at one end; a read error may be behind it. The gene calls are TRBV10-2 and TRBJ2-5; TRBD2 matches at 10 bases. The length of the CDR3 is 15 residues. CDR1 and CDR2 from the germline V gene are WSHSY and SAAADI. CDR3 region: CAGRQAGGNRETQYF. CDR3 DNA: TGCGCCGGCAGGCAAGCGGGAGGGAATCGAGAGACCCAGTACTTC.

This clonotype showed up many times. The chain uses TRBV29-1 and TRBJ2-1; D is tentatively TRBD1 or TRBD2 (5 bases each). The V and J ends lost 5 bases and 7 bases respectively, with 15 bases between them. Per the germline V gene, CDR1 is SQVTM and CDR2 is ANQGSEA. The CDR3 loop spans 13 amino acids. CDR3 region: CSVKGLGENEQFF. The CDR3 region has the DNA TGCAGCGTTAAAGGGCTGGGGGAGAATGAGCAGTTCTTC.